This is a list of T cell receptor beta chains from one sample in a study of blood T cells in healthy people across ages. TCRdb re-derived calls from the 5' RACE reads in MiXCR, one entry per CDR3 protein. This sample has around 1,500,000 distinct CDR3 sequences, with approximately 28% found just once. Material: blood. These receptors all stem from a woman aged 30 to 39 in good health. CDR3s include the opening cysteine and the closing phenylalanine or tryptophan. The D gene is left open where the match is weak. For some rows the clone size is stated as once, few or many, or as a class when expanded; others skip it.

cdr3_nt: TGTGCCAGCAGTTTAATCGGCAGCCGCTACGAGCAGTACTTC; cdr3_aa: CASSLIGSRYEQYF; j_call: TRBJ2-7; clone_size: many; v_call: TRBV28; d_call: .
cdr3_nt: TGTGCCAGCCGCCGTGGCGGGAGAATCCCCTACGAGCAGTACTTC; cdr3_aa: CASRRGGRIPYEQYF; j_call: TRBJ2-7; clone_size: .; v_call: TRBV6-5; d_call: TRBD2
cdr3_nt: TGCAGTGCTGCCGGGACCCGCTGGGAGCAGTACTTC; cdr3_aa: CSAAGTRWEQYF; j_call: TRBJ2-5; clone_size: once; v_call: TRBV20-1; d_call: .
cdr3_nt: TGCGCCAGCAGCCCTACCGGGACAGGGGTCTACGAGCAGTACTTC; cdr3_aa: CASSPTGTGVYEQYF; j_call: TRBJ2-7; clone_size: many; v_call: TRBV4-1; d_call: TRBD1
cdr3_nt: TGTGCCAGCGGCCGGGACAGGGGTGTGATCGGGGAGCTGTTTTTT; cdr3_aa: CASGRDRGVIGELFF; j_call: TRBJ2-2; clone_size: .; v_call: TRBV2; d_call: TRBD1
cdr3_nt: .; cdr3_aa: CASSVRARLQGSGANVLTF; j_call: TRBJ2-6; clone_size: .; v_call: TRBV9; d_call: .
cdr3_nt: TGTGCCAGCAGCCCCGGTATAGCGGGAGGCGCAGATACGCAGTATTTT; cdr3_aa: CASSPGIAGGADTQYF; j_call: TRBJ2-3; clone_size: many; v_call: TRBV7-2; d_call: TRBD2
cdr3_nt: TGTGCCAGCAGTTTTCGAGACGCAGATACGCAGTATTTT; cdr3_aa: CASSFRDADTQYF; j_call: TRBJ2-3; clone_size: few; v_call: TRBV12-3/TRBV12-4; d_call: .
cdr3_nt: TGCAGCGCCCTGGGATACAGCCTTGCAGATACGCAGTATTTT; cdr3_aa: CSALGYSLADTQYF; j_call: TRBJ2-3; clone_size: .; v_call: TRBV29-1; d_call: .
cdr3_nt: TGTGCCAGCAGTTTCCTCGCGAGCTCCTACAATGAGCAGTTCTTC; cdr3_aa: CASSFLASSYNEQFF; j_call: TRBJ2-1; clone_size: many; v_call: TRBV12-3/TRBV12-4; d_call: .
cdr3_nt: TGTGCCAGCAGCCGCGCTAGCGGACCCACAGATACGCAGTATTTT; cdr3_aa: CASSRASGPTDTQYF; j_call: TRBJ2-3; clone_size: many; v_call: TRBV7-3; d_call: TRBD2
cdr3_nt: TGTGCCAGCAGTTGGACAGGGGGTGACACTGAAGCTTTCTTT; cdr3_aa: CASSWTGGDTEAFF; j_call: TRBJ1-1; clone_size: few; v_call: TRBV12-3/TRBV12-4; d_call: TRBD1
cdr3_nt: TGTGCCAGCAGTTTCGGTCGGGGTGGGGGGAAGTACAATGAGCAGTTCTTC; cdr3_aa: CASSFGRGGGKYNEQFF; j_call: TRBJ2-1; clone_size: .; v_call: TRBV12-3/TRBV12-4; d_call: .
cdr3_nt: TGTGCCAGCAGCATCCTGGGTAACGCGAACACCGGGGAGCTGTTTTTT; cdr3_aa: CASSILGNANTGELFF; j_call: TRBJ2-2; clone_size: few; v_call: TRBV14; d_call: .